A selection of T cell receptor beta chains follows, all from one sample in a study of spatial heterogeneity in lung cancer. TCRdb used MiXCR to reprocess the 5' RACE reads, holding one entry per CDR3 protein. The table lists nearly 15,000 distinct CDR3 sequences, approximately 7.4% of them singletons. The material sequenced was lung tumor tissue, taken at surgery. All receptors come from a male donor with early-stage non-small cell lung cancer. Both conserved end residues are part of each CDR3.

>14|TRBJ1-1|TRBV19
CASSPDNLNTEAFF
>16|TRBJ1-6|TRBV10-3
CAISDAGETYNSPLHF
>15|TRBJ2-1|TRBV9
CASSLQSLDYNEQFF
>13|TRBJ2-7|TRBV7-2
CASSSRLGYEQYF
>12|TRBJ2-2|TRBV6-5
CASSYRSGELFF
>13|TRBJ2-5|TRBV3-1
CASSQFERETQYF
>14|TRBJ1-5|TRBV4-1
CASSQGSVNQPQHF
>17|TRBJ2-1|TRBV20-1
CSALHFSGSISYNEQFF
>13|TRBJ1-2|TRBV12-3/TRBV12-4
CASSLGGGSGYTF
>12|TRBJ1-6|TRBV12-3/TRBV12-4
CASSRDNSPLHF
>11|TRBJ2-5|TRBV20-1
CSAVGQETQYF
>14|TRBJ2-5|TRBV11-2
CASSLEARQETQYF
>16|TRBJ2-1|TRBV19
CASSNIAGSTLGEQFF
>16|TRBJ1-5|TRBV28
CASSIPGTFSNQPQHF
>13|TRBJ2-1|TRBV20-1
CSARGTTDNEQFF
>17|TRBJ1-2|TRBV10-3
CAISESPRDRGNYGYTF
>17|TRBJ2-5|TRBV24-1
CATSDLSPRSHQETQYF
>14|TRBJ1-2|TRBV12-3/TRBV12-4
CASSLRAGNYGYTF
>11|TRBJ1-1|TRBV6-5
CASRLRGEAFF
>15|TRBJ2-5|TRBV4-1
CASSPGARGAETQYF
>16|TRBJ2-7|TRBV29-1
CSVEVARTVLTYERYF
>13|TRBJ1-2|TRBV20-1
CSARKQGDYGYTF
>15|TRBJ1-2|TRBV11-2
CASSFEGLTSYGYTF
>16|TRBJ2-5|TRBV19
CASSISGTSGYGTQYF
>15|TRBJ1-2|TRBV10-3
CAISDRGQGGGGYTF
>13|TRBJ1-2|TRBV20-1
CSAGATANYGYTF
>15|TRBJ2-2|TRBV11-2
CASSQGNANTGELFF
>15|TRBJ2-7|TRBV27
CASSRRQGSSYEQYF
>14|TRBJ2-3|TRBV5-8
CASRRGINTDTQYF
>14|TRBJ1-1|TRBV12-3/TRBV12-4
CASRTGQGSTEAFF
>15|TRBJ1-2|TRBV4-1
CASSHQMDRGYGYTF
>14|TRBJ2-3|TRBV30
CAWLTTGNTDTQYF
>16|TRBJ2-7|TRBV7-2
CASSSRPGRQMGEQYF
>14|TRBJ1-2|TRBV10-1
CASSESRDTYGYTF
>16|TRBJ1-6|TRBV7-9
CASSLAVGAGVAPLHF
>14|TRBJ2-1|TRBV11-2
CASSLDRCGDEQFF
>15|TRBJ1-5|TRBV20-1
CSARDRTSSNQPQHF
>19|TRBJ1-2|TRBV21-1
CARSKTSSTGPTKGNGYTF
>14|TRBJ2-1|TRBV12-3/TRBV12-4
CASSLGGSYNEQFF
>15|TRBJ2-4|TRBV4-1
CASSRVGQGKNIQYF
>15|TRBJ2-2|TRBV5-1
CASSLTDRGTGELFF
>13|TRBJ2-2|TRBV15
CAAGREGQGELFF
>18|TRBJ2-2|TRBV29-1
CSVEDSILAGGRTGELFF
>12|TRBJ1-3|TRBV29-1
CSAEGVGNTIYF
>15|TRBJ2-7|TRBV11-1
CASSLGSGLYNEQYF
>14|TRBJ2-1|TRBV13
CASSRGFGGAEQFF
>17|TRBJ1-4|TRBV18
CASSPQNPTGRNEKLFF
>15|TRBJ1-4|TRBV5-1
CASSATGPTNEKLFF
>14|TRBJ1-1|TRBV5-5
CASSFGWENTEAFF
>10|TRBJ1-2|TRBV9
CASSGYGYTF
>15|TRBJ1-1|TRBV7-9
CASLAAGARNTEAFF
>16|TRBJ1-3|TRBV5-8
CASSLQGLLSGNTIYF
>19|TRBJ2-2|TRBV14
CASSQDHLWRREFTGELFF
>17|TRBJ2-7|TRBV3-1
CASSQESGPGDLYEQYF
>16|TRBJ2-5|TRBV3-1
CASSQRGTGRKETQYF
>18|TRBJ2-4|TRBV12-3/TRBV12-4
CASSLGTGAFLAKNIQYF
>16|TRBJ2-4|TRBV6-5
CASSSPAMWAKNIQYF
>14|TRBJ1-2|TRBV6-2/TRBV6-3
CASSAQRGYYGYTF
>18|TRBJ2-1|TRBV18
CASSPVAGGQSSYNEQFF
>13|TRBJ2-1|TRBV7-2
CASSLGPNNEQFF